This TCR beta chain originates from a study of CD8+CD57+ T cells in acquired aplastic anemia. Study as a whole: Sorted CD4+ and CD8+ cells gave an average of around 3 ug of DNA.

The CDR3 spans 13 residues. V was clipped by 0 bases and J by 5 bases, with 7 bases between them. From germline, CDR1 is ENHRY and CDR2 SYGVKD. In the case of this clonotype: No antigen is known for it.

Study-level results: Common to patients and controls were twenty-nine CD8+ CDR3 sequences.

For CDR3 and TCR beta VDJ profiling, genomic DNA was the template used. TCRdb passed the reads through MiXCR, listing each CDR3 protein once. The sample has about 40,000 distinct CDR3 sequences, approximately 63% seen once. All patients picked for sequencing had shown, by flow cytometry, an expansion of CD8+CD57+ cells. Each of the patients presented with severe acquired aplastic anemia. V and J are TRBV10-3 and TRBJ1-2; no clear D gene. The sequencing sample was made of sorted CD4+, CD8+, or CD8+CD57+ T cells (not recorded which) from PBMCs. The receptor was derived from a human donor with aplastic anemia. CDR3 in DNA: TGTGCCATCAGTGAGTCCCCGCCTTATGGCTACACCTTC. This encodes CAISESPPYGYTF.